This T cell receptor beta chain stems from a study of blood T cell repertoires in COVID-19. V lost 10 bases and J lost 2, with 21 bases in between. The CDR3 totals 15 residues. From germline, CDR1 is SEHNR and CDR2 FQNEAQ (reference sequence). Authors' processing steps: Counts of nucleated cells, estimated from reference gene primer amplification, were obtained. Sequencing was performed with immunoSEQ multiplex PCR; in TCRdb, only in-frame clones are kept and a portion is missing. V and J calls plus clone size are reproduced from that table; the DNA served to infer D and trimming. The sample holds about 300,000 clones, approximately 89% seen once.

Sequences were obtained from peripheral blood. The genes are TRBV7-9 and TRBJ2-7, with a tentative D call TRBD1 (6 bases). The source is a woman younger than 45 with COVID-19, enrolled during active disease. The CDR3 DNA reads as TGTGCCAACTGCCCTGATGCCGGGACACCCTACGAGCAGTACTTC. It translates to CANCPDAGTPYEQYF.